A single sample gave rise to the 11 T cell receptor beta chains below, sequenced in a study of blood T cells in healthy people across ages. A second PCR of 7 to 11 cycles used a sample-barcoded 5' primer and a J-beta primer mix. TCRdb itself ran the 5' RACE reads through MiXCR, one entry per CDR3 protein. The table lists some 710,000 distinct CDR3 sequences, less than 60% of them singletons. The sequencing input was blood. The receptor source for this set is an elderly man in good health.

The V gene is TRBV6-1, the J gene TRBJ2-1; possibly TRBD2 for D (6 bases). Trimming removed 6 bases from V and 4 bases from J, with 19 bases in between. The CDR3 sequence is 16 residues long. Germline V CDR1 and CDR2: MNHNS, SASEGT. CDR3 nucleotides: TGTGCCAGCAGCCGCGGAGGCGGGACGGTGTACAATGAGCAGTTCTTC. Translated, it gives CASSRGGGTVYNEQFF.

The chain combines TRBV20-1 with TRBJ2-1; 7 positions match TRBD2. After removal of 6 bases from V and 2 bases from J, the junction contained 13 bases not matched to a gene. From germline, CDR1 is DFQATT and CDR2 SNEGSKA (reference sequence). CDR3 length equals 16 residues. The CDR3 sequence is CSARGGRERAYNEQFF. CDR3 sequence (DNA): TGCAGTGCCCGCGGGGGTCGGGAAAGGGCCTACAATGAGCAGTTCTTC.

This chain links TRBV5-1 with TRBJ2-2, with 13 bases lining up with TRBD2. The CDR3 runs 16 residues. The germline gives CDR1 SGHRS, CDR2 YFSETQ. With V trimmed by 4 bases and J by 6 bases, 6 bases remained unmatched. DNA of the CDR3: TGCGCCAGCAGCCAGACTAGCGGGAGGTCATCCGGGGAGCTGTTTTTT. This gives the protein CASSQTSGRSSGELFF.

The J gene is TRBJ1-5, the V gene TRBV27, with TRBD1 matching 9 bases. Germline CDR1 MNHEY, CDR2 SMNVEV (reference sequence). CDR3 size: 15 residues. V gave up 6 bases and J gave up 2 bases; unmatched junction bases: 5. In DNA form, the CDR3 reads TGTGCCAGCAGCCGGACAGGGGACGGCAATCAGCCCCAGCATTTT. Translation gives CASSRTGDGNQPQHF.

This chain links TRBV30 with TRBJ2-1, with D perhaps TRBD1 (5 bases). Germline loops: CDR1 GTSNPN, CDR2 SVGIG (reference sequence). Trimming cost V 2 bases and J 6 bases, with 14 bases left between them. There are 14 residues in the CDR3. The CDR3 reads CAWSMQGGGNEQFF. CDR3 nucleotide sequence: TGTGCCTGGAGTATGCAGGGTGGCGGCAATGAGCAGTTCTTC.

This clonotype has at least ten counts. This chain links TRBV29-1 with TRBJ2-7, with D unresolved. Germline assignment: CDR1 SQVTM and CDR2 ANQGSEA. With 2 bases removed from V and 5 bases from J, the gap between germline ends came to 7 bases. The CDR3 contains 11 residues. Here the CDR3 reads CSVESGDEQYF. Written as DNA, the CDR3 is TGCAGCGTTGAATCCGGCGACGAGCAGTACTTC.

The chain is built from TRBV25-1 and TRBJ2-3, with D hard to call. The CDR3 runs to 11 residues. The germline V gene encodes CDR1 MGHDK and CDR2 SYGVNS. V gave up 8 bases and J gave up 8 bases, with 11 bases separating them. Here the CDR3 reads CASSDLGTQYF. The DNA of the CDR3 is TGTGCCAGCTCCGACCTGGGTACGCAGTATTTT.

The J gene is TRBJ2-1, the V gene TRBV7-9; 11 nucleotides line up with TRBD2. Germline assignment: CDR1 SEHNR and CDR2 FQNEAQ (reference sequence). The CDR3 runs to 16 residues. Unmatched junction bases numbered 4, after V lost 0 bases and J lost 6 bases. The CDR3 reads CASSLAGLAGGNEQFF. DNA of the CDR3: TGTGCCAGCAGCTTAGCGGGTCTAGCGGGAGGCAATGAGCAGTTCTTC. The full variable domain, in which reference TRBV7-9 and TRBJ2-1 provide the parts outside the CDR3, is DTGVSQNPRHKITKRGQNVTFRCDPISEHNRLYWYRQTLGQGPEFLTYFQNEAQLEKSRLLSDRFSAERPKGSFSTLEIQRTEQGDSAMYLCASSLAGLAGGNEQFFGPGTRLTVL.

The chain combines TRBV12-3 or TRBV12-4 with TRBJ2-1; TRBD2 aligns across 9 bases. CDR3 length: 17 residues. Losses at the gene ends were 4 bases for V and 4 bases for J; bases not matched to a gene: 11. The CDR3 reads CASSYGGGASPYNEQFF. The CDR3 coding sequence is TGTGCCAGCAGTTATGGCGGGGGGGCGTCTCCTTACAATGAGCAGTTCTTC.

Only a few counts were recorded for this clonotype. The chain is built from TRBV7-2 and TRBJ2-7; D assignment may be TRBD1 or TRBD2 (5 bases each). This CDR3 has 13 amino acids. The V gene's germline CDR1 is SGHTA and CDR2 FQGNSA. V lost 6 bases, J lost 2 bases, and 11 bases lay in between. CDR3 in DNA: TGTGCCAGCAGACGGGACCGTCCCTACGAGCAGTACTTC. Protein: CASRRDRPYEQYF. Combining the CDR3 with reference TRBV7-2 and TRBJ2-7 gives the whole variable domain GAGVSQSPSNKVTEKGKDVELRCDPISGHTALYWYRQSLGQGLEFLIYFQGNSAPDKSGLPSDRFSAERTGGSVSTLTIQRTQQEDSAVYLCASRRDRPYEQYFGPGTRLTVT.

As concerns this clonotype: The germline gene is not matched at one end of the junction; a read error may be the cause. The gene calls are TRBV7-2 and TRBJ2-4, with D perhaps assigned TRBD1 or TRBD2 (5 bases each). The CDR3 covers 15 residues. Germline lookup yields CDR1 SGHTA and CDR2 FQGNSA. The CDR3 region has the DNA TGTGCCAGCAGGAGGAACAGTCAGGGACCCTACGAGCAGCACTTC. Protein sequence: CASRRNSQGPYEQHF.